This T cell receptor beta chain was captured in a study of OX40 agonist ivuxolimab in advanced cancers. With regard to the full study: Ivuxolimab, which targeted the costimulatory receptor OX40 (CD134), was an agonistic, fully human IgG2 monoclonal antibody. Intravenous ivuxolimab was administered to patients every 2 weeks at six dose levels: 0.01, 0.1, 0.3, 1.5, 3 and 10 mg/kg. Among the approximately 54 dose-escalation patients, about 19 had hepatocellular carcinoma, roughly 15 melanoma, 9 renal cell carcinoma and 9 head and neck cancer. A male proportion of around 83% and a mean age of around 60 years, ranging from 23 to 79, were recorded for the dose-escalation cohort. Patients were allowed to have had prior anti-PD-1, anti-PD-L1 or anti-CTLA-4 therapy, and 40% to 45% of the dose-escalation patients had previously received checkpoint inhibitors. Partial responses occurred in three dose-escalation patients, of whom one had hepatocellular carcinoma and two had cutaneous melanoma. The point of sequencing TCRbeta in the periphery was to test whether ivuxolimab changed TCR sequence diversity and drove clonal T-cell expansion. The paper describes the monotherapy dose-escalation part (N of about 52 patients) of the phase I trial of ivuxolimab.

To sequence the TCRbeta CDR3 region, genomic DNA was isolated from the sorted cells. The immunoSEQ Assay was used for sequencing of TCRbeta CDR3 regions. The table was pulled from immuneACCESS by TCRdb, which kept in-frame rearrangements only. Such tables lose some clones; where checked, under half of the loss comes from unresolved V genes, and the rest has no known cause. Here the sample has tens of thousands of clones; about 86% occur a single time. 5.5% to 7% of the sample rests with the top ten. General findings and caveats noted by the study authors: The antigen specificity of the clonally expanded peripheral T cells was not determined. Low levels of normalized T-cell clonal expansion were also seen in some patients who did not respond. Partial responders in the 0.1-3.0 mg/kg groups had among the lowest normalized peripheral clonal expansion, especially among CD8+ T cells. Clonal expansion of both CD4+ and CD8+ blood T cells was observed from baseline to week 6 at doses 0.1 to 3.0 mg/kg. After ivuxolimab, more expanded clones were found on average in CD8+ T cells than in CD4+ T cells.

On this clone itself: Its cognate antigen has yet to be identified. Per-base qualities were not stored, and no clone one base away is much larger.

V loses 10 bases of germline sequence and J loses 0 bases, and the interval between the two ends is 18 bases. The CDR3 runs 16 residues from the cysteine to the phenylalanine. Of the read, only the CDR3 DNA is kept; its 48 bases are in frame from base 1. CDR1 and CDR2 (WSHSY, SAAADI) derive from the germline V gene. Patients with a history of autoimmune disease or receiving systemic immunosuppression were excluded from the trial. In every dose cohort, peripheral blood was drawn for TCR sequencing at baseline, cycle 4 day 1, and cycle 7 day 1. Samples were obtained from an open-label, multicenter, first-in-human phase I dose-escalation trial of ivuxolimab. The trial enrolled adults with locally advanced or metastatic head and neck squamous cell, hepatocellular, melanoma or renal cell carcinoma. CD4+ and CD8+ T cells were sorted separately from peripheral blood before TCR sequencing.

This clonotype originated in an adult with an advanced solid tumor such as melanoma, head and neck, liver or kidney cancer. The sequence joins TRBV10-2 to TRBJ2-2; the D gene is perhaps TRBD1, on 6 matching bases. The source was CD4+ or CD8+ T cells sorted from blood, collected in a trial of the OX40 agonist ivuxolimab. The nucleotide sequence is TGCGCCACCAAGGACAGCGAAACCCCGAACACCGGGGAGCTGTTTTTT. Translated, this gives CATKDSETPNTGELFF.